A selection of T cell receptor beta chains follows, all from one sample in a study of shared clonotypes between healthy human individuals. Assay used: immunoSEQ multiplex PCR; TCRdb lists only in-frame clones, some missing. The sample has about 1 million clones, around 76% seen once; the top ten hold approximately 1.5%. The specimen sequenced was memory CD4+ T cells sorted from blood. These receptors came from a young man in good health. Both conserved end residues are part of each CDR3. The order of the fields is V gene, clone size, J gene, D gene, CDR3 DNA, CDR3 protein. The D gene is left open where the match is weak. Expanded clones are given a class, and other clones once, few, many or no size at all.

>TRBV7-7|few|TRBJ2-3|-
TGTGCTAGCAGCTTAGATGGGTCTAGCACAGATACGCAGTATTTT
CASSLDGSSTDTQYF
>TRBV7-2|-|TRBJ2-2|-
TGTGCCAGCAGCTTACAAAGGGGATCCGGGGAGCTGTTTTTT
CASSLQRGSGELFF
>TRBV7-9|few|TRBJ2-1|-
TGTGCCAGCAGCAATATAAACAATGAGCAGTTCTTC
CASSNINNEQFF
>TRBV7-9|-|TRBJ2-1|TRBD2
TGTGCCAGCAGCTTAGGGGGGGCGGGAGGCCTAAATGAGCAGTTCTTC
CASSLGGAGGLNEQFF
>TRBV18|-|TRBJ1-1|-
TGTGCCAGCTCACCACCGCCCGGGGCGAACACTGAAGCTTTCTTT
CASSPPPGANTEAFF
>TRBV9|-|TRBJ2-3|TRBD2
TGTGCCTCCTCAGGGGTAGCGGGAACAGCAGATACGCAGTATTTT
CASSGVAGTADTQYF
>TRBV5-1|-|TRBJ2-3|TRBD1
TGCGCCAGCAGCCCGGGACAGGGAGGCACAGATACGCAGTATTTT
CASSPGQGGTDTQYF
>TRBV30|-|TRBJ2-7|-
TGTGCCTGGAGCCGAACAGGGTACAACGAGCAGTACTTC
CAWSRTGYNEQYF
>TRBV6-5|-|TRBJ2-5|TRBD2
TGTGCCAGCACCTCCGGGGAGGGACTACAAGAGACCCAGTACTTC
CASTSGEGLQETQYF
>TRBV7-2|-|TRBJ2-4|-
TGTGCCAGCAGCCCCCTTACGTCGGCCAAAAACATTCAGTACTTC
CASSPLTSAKNIQYF
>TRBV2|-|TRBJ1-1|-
TGTGCCAGCAGTGAAGACGTGGGGTTTTCTCCTGAAGCTTTCTTT
CASSEDVGFSPEAFF
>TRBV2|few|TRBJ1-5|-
TGTGCCAGCAGTGTTAGTACGGGTAATCAGCCCCAGCATTTT
CASSVSTGNQPQHF
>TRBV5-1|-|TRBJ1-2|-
TGCGCCAGCAGCTTGGGACTGGACTATGGCTACACCTTC
CASSLGLDYGYTF
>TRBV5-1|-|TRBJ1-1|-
TGCGCCAGCAGCTTGAGGCAGGGGAGTACTGAAGCTTTCTTT
CASSLRQGSTEAFF
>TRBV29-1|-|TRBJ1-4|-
TGCAGCGCCTTGGGGGGGGACGAAAAACTGTTTTTT
CSALGGDEKLFF
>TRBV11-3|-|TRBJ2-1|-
TGTGCCAGCAGCTTCTTGGGAAATGAGCAGTTCTTC
CASSFLGNEQFF
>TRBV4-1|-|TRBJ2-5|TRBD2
TGCGCCAGCAGCCAAGAAGGCGGGAGTAGGGAGACCCAGTACTTC
CASSQEGGSRETQYF
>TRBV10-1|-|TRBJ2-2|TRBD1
TGCGCCAGCAGTGGACAGGGACCCGGGGAGCTGTTTTTT
CASSGQGPGELFF
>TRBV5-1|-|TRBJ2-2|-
TGCGCCAGCAGCTTGAGGCCAGGGGGGAATTCCGGGGAGCTGTTTTTT
CASSLRPGGNSGELFF
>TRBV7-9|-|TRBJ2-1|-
TGTGCCAGCAGCCGCTCCGGGTTATCGCTCGTCGATGAGCAGTTCTTC
CASSRSGLSLVDEQFF
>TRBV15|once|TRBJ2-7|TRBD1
TGTGCCACCAGCAGAGTGCCGCCATCCGGGACAGCCACACGGCAGTACTTC
CATSRVPPSGTATRQYF
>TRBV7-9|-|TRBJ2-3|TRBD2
TGTGCCAGCAGCTGGGGACTAGCGGAGGCGGATACGCAGTATTTT
CASSWGLAEADTQYF
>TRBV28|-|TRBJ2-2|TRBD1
TGTGCCAGCCATCCGACAGGGCATTCGGGGGAGCTGTTTTTT
CASHPTGHSGELFF
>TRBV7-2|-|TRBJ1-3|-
TGTGCCAGCAGCTTCGGAGCCTCTGGAAACACCATATATTTT
CASSFGASGNTIYF
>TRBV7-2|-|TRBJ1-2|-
TGTGCCAGCAGCTCCACCCTGACACCCAACTATGGCTACACCTTC
CASSSTLTPNYGYTF
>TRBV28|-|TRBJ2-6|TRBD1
TGTGCCAGCCTCCACGGGACAGGGTCGCACGTCCTGACTTTC
CASLHGTGSHVLTF
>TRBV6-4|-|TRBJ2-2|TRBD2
TGTGCCAGCAGTGAATATAGCGGGGGAGCCAACACCGGGGAGCTGTTTTTT
CASSEYSGGANTGELFF
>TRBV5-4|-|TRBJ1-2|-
TGTGCCAGCAGCGGAGAGGGGATCTATGGCTACACCTTC
CASSGEGIYGYTF
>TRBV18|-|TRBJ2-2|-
TGTGCCAGCTCACCCAGGACACTAGGGCTTACCGGGGAGCTGTTTTTT
CASSPRTLGLTGELFF
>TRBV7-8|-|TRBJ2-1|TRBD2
TGTGCCAGCAGCCAGGGACTAGCGGGAGGGCCTAATGAGCAGTTCTTC
CASSQGLAGGPNEQFF
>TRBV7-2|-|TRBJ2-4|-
TGTGCCAGCAGCTTACAGGCCGCCAAAAACATTCAGTACTTC
CASSLQAAKNIQYF
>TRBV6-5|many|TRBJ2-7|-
TGTGCCAGCAGTGTGTCGACAGGCTACGAGCAGTACTTC
CASSVSTGYEQYF
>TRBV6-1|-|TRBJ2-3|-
TGTGCCAGCACGACCCGGGGGTTGGGCACAGATACGCAGTATTTT
CASTTRGLGTDTQYF
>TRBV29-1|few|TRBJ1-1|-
TGCAGCGTCCTTATACGGGCGAACACTGAAGCTTTCTTT
CSVLIRANTEAFF
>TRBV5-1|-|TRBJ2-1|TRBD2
TGCGCCAGCAGCTTGGTGGGCGGGAGCTCCTACAATGAGCAGTTCTTC
CASSLVGGSSYNEQFF
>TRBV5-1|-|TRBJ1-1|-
TGCGCCAGCAGCCGAGGGGGAGACACTGAAGCTTTCTTT
CASSRGGDTEAFF
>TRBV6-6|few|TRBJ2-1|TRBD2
TGTGCCAGCAGTCCACATGGGGCGGGAGACGACAATGAGCAGTTCTTC
CASSPHGAGDDNEQFF
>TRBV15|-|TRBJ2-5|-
TGTGCCACCAGCAGAGCCCAGGGGGGGGGTGCCCAAGAGACCCAGTACTTC
CATSRAQGGGAQETQYF
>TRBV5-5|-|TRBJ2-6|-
TGTGCCAGCAGCTTTAATACAGGGCATCCTGGGGCCAACGTCCTGACTTTC
CASSFNTGHPGANVLTF
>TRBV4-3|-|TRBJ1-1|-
TGCGCCAGCAGCCGCGGGGGCAGGGATGAGCGAGCTTTCTTT
CASSRGGRDERAFF
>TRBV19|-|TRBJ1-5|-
TGTGCCAGTAGTTTCCCAATCAGTGGCAATCAGCCCCAGCATTTT
CASSFPISGNQPQHF
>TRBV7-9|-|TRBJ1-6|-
TGTGCCAGCAGCTTAGCTGGGGTCGCTTCACCCCTCCACTTT
CASSLAGVASPLHF
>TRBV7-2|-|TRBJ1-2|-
TGTGCCAGCAGTTCTCCCGGGGGGGGTGGCTACACCTTC
CASSSPGGGGYTF
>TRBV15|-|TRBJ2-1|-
TGTGCCACCAGCAGAGATGGGAGAAGCTCCTACAATGAGCAGTTCTTC
CATSRDGRSSYNEQFF
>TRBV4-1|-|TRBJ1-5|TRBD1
TGCGCCAGCAGCCCCCTCCTCACCTGGGGACAGGGGTATTCCCGGCCCCAGCATTTT
CASSPLLTWGQGYSRPQHF
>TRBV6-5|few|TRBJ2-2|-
TGTGCCAGCAGTTGGGGACTTTCCCTGAACACCGGGGAGCTGTTTTTT
CASSWGLSLNTGELFF
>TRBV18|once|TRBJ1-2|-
TGTGCCAGCTCACCACAGGTCTGGGATGGCTACACCTTC
CASSPQVWDGYTF
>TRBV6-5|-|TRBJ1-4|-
TGTGCCAGCAGTTCCAGAGGAGCCCTACGTGAAAAACTGTTTTTT
CASSSRGALREKLFF
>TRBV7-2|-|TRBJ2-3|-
TGTGCCAGCAGCTCCTCTAGCGCTACAGATACGCAGTATTTT
CASSSSSATDTQYF
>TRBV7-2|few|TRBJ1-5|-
TGTGCCAGCAGCCAATTCAATCAGCCCCAGCATTTT
CASSQFNQPQHF
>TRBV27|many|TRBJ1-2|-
TGTGCCAGCAGTAATCGGGGGCAAGACTATGGCTACACCTTC
CASSNRGQDYGYTF
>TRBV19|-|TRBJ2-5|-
TGTGCCAGTAGTACCTGGGCCCAGGGGAGGGAGACCCAGTACTTC
CASSTWAQGRETQYF
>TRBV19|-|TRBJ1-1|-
TGTGCCAGTAGTCAGACCTGGAACACTGAAGCTTTCTTT
CASSQTWNTEAFF